These T cell receptor beta chains were read from a single sample in a study of blood T cell repertoires in COVID-19. Assay: immunoSEQ multiplex PCR; the TCRdb copy retains only in-frame clones and omits some. The sample lists 400,000 to 450,000 clones, roughly 85% occurring once. The sequencing input was peripheral blood. The receptors here all came from a woman in her twenties or thirties with active or convalescent COVID-19. CDR3s include the opening cysteine and the closing phenylalanine or tryptophan. A D gene is named only where the DNA matches it firmly. Not every row has a clone size; where given, it reads once, few, many or a size class.

abundance: once
v_gene: TRBV5-1
j_gene: TRBJ2-5
d_gene: TRBD1
len: 14
CDR3aa: CASSWDRLQETQYF
CDR3nt: TGCGCCAGCAGCTGGGACAGGCTGCAAGAGACCCAGTACTTC

abundance: NA
v_gene: TRBV5-1
j_gene: TRBJ1-2
d_gene: TRBD1
len: 14
CDR3aa: CASSLGQPIEGYTF
CDR3nt: TGCGCCAGCAGCCTGGGACAGCCGATCGAAGGCTACACCTTC

abundance: NA
v_gene: TRBV30
j_gene: TRBJ2-2
d_gene: TRBD1
len: 13
CDR3aa: CAWTGGLTGELFF
CDR3nt: TGTGCCTGGACAGGGGGCCTCACCGGGGAGCTGTTTTTT

abundance: NA
v_gene: TRBV6-6
j_gene: TRBJ1-6
d_gene: TRBD1
len: 14
CDR3aa: CASSQQGDNSPLHF
CDR3nt: TGTGCCAGCAGCCAACAGGGGGATAATTCACCCCTCCACTTT

abundance: once
v_gene: TRBV21-1
j_gene: TRBJ2-1
d_gene: NA
len: 12
CDR3aa: CASSSAGGEQFF
CDR3nt: TGTGCCAGCAGTTCGGCGGGAGGTGAGCAGTTCTTC

abundance: NA
v_gene: TRBV19
j_gene: TRBJ2-5
d_gene: TRBD1
len: 14
CDR3aa: CASSDRVYQETQYF
CDR3nt: TGTGCCAGTTCGGACAGGGTATACCAAGAGACCCAGTACTTC

abundance: NA
v_gene: TRBV4-1
j_gene: TRBJ2-4
d_gene: TRBD2
len: 14
CDR3aa: CASSRSGGGNIQYF
CDR3nt: TGCGCCAGCAGCCGTAGCGGGGGAGGAAACATTCAGTACTTC

abundance: NA
v_gene: TRBV6-1
j_gene: TRBJ2-3
d_gene: NA
len: 20
CDR3aa: CASSEMGLTGYLSNTDTQYF
CDR3nt: TGTGCCAGCAGTGAAATGGGCTTGACAGGATATTTGAGTAACACAGATACGCAGTATTTT

abundance: NA
v_gene: TRBV6-4
j_gene: TRBJ1-2
d_gene: TRBD1
len: 14
CDR3aa: CASKPGQGPYGYTF
CDR3nt: TGTGCCAGCAAGCCGGGACAGGGCCCGTATGGCTACACCTTC

abundance: NA
v_gene: TRBV19
j_gene: TRBJ2-7
d_gene: NA
len: 14
CDR3aa: CASSIAGSSYEQYF
CDR3nt: TGTGCCAGTAGTATAGCGGGGAGCTCCTACGAGCAGTACTTC

abundance: NA
v_gene: TRBV7-8
j_gene: TRBJ2-5
d_gene: TRBD2
len: 16
CDR3aa: CASSWPSGGFQETQYF
CDR3nt: TGTGCCAGCAGCTGGCCTAGCGGGGGGTTCCAAGAGACCCAGTACTTC

abundance: once
v_gene: TRBV7-6
j_gene: TRBJ1-6
d_gene: NA
len: 15
CDR3aa: CASSLALGGNSPLHF
CDR3nt: TGTGCCAGCAGCTTAGCTCTGGGGGGTAATTCACCCCTCCACTTT

abundance: NA
v_gene: TRBV9
j_gene: TRBJ1-1
d_gene: NA
len: 15
CDR3aa: CASSVVSEMNTEAFF
CDR3nt: TGTGCCAGCAGCGTAGTTTCAGAAATGAACACTGAAGCTTTCTTT

abundance: NA
v_gene: TRBV6-1
j_gene: TRBJ1-4
d_gene: NA
len: 14
CDR3aa: CASSDGQTNEKLFF
CDR3nt: TGTGCCAGCAGTGATGGGCAAACTAATGAAAAACTGTTTTTT

abundance: NA
v_gene: TRBV5-8
j_gene: TRBJ2-1
d_gene: TRBD1
len: 15
CDR3aa: CASNSGQGSYNEQFF
CDR3nt: TGTGCCAGCAATTCGGGACAGGGGTCCTACAATGAGCAGTTCTTC

abundance: NA
v_gene: TRBV9
j_gene: TRBJ2-5
d_gene: TRBD2
len: 20
CDR3aa: CASSTRLTSGVPAGQETQYF
CDR3nt: TGTGCCAGCAGCACAAGGCTGACTAGCGGGGTACCCGCCGGACAAGAGACCCAGTACTTC

abundance: NA
v_gene: TRBV5-1
j_gene: TRBJ1-6
d_gene: TRBD1
len: 15
CDR3aa: CASSLAGQGTSPLHF
CDR3nt: TGCGCCAGCAGCTTGGCAGGACAGGGTACATCACCCCTCCACTTT

abundance: NA
v_gene: TRBV13
j_gene: TRBJ2-7
d_gene: NA
len: 14
CDR3aa: CASSLGQGTYEQYF
CDR3nt: TGTGCCAGCAGCTTAGGCCAGGGCACCTACGAGCAGTACTTC

abundance: few
v_gene: TRBV19
j_gene: TRBJ2-7
d_gene: NA
len: 13
CDR3aa: CASSSGSGYEQYF
CDR3nt: TGTGCCAGTAGTTCAGGGTCAGGGTACGAGCAGTACTTC

abundance: NA
v_gene: TRBV5-1
j_gene: TRBJ2-5
d_gene: NA
len: 15
CDR3aa: CASSLGGKVRETQYF
CDR3nt: TGCGCCAGCAGCTTGGGCGGTAAGGTCCGGGAGACCCAGTACTTC

abundance: NA
v_gene: TRBV7-6
j_gene: TRBJ2-7
d_gene: TRBD2
len: 17
CDR3aa: CASSQQISPGGPGEQYF
CDR3nt: TGTGCCAGCAGCCAACAGATTTCACCGGGAGGGCCGGGGGAGCAGTACTTC

abundance: NA
v_gene: TRBV2
j_gene: TRBJ1-5
d_gene: NA
len: 15
CDR3aa: CASSENQGLNQPQHF
CDR3nt: TGTGCCAGCAGTGAAAACCAGGGTTTGAATCAGCCCCAGCATTTT

abundance: NA
v_gene: TRBV6-2/TRBV6-3
j_gene: TRBJ1-5
d_gene: TRBD1
len: 15
CDR3aa: CASSLLTGGELPQHF
CDR3nt: TGTGCCAGCAGTCTATTGACAGGGGGCGAGTTACCCCAGCATTTT

abundance: NA
v_gene: TRBV6-6
j_gene: TRBJ1-6
d_gene: TRBD1
len: 13
CDR3aa: CASGGQAVSPLHF
CDR3nt: TGTGCCAGCGGCGGACAGGCAGTATCACCCCTCCACTTT

abundance: NA
v_gene: TRBV7-7
j_gene: TRBJ2-3
d_gene: NA
len: 15
CDR3aa: CASSLARGSGDTQYF
CDR3nt: TGTGCCAGCAGCTTAGCCAGGGGTTCGGGAGATACGCAGTATTTT

abundance: few
v_gene: TRBV2
j_gene: TRBJ1-2
d_gene: TRBD1
len: 14
CDR3aa: CASSRQGASYGYTF
CDR3nt: TGTGCCAGCAGCAGACAGGGGGCGAGCTATGGCTACACCTTC

abundance: NA
v_gene: TRBV6-2/TRBV6-3
j_gene: TRBJ1-2
d_gene: NA
len: 12
CDR3aa: CASSYGLYGYTF
CDR3nt: TGTGCCAGCAGTTATGGCCTCTATGGCTACACCTTC

abundance: NA
v_gene: TRBV5-1
j_gene: TRBJ2-2
d_gene: NA
len: 14
CDR3aa: CASSWGEATGELFF
CDR3nt: TGCGCCAGCAGCTGGGGGGAGGCCACCGGGGAGCTGTTTTTT

abundance: NA
v_gene: TRBV7-8
j_gene: TRBJ2-3
d_gene: NA
len: 16
CDR3aa: CASSPGQTIIGDTQYF
CDR3nt: TGTGCCAGCAGCCCCGGACAAACTATTATAGGGGATACGCAGTATTTT

abundance: NA
v_gene: TRBV10-2
j_gene: TRBJ2-3
d_gene: TRBD2
len: 18
CDR3aa: CASRGGLAGVVRTDTQYF
CDR3nt: TGCGCCAGCAGGGGGGGACTAGCGGGAGTTGTTAGGACAGATACGCAGTATTTT

abundance: NA
v_gene: TRBV3-1/TRBV3-2
j_gene: TRBJ2-7
d_gene: NA
len: 16
CDR3aa: CASSQEGIRDGLEQYF
CDR3nt: TGTGCCAGCAGCCAAGAGGGGATCAGGGATGGGCTCGAGCAGTACTTC

abundance: NA
v_gene: TRBV19
j_gene: TRBJ2-7
d_gene: NA
len: 15
CDR3aa: CASSMDRDNSYEQYF
CDR3nt: TGTGCCAGTAGTATGGATCGGGACAACTCCTACGAGCAGTACTTC